Presented here are 14 T cell receptor beta chains from one specimen sequenced in a study of spatial heterogeneity in lung cancer. Time point noted: sample taken at primary tumor resection. Whole RNA, isolated from tumor, nontumor lung or frozen PBMC, was sequenced without prior sorting. TCRdb ran MiXCR on the 5' RACE reads and lists one entry per CDR3 protein. The profile shows a few thousand distinct CDR3 sequences, less than 70% of them singletons. The starting material was PBMCs, obtained at surgery. Receptors were obtained from a female donor with early-stage non-small cell lung cancer.

In its sample, this clonotype was seen a few times. Because this beta chain is a stray read in a library intended to capture alpha chains, its abundance should not be given much weight. The chain couples TRBV7-3 to TRBJ2-5, with D unresolved. V was pared by 2 bases and J by 2 bases, with 6 bases between. Looked up from germline, CDR1 is SGHTA and CDR2 is FQGTGA. The length of the CDR3 is 13 residues. The CDR3 DNA reads TGTGCCAGCAGCTTAGGCATTCAAGAGACCCAGTACTTC. This gives the protein CASSLGIQETQYF.

This clonotype rates as medium-sized. This beta chain was picked up by a library intended for alpha chains and is off target, so its count carries little meaning. DNA for the CDR3: TGTGCCAGCAGCTTTCAGGGAACCTACGAGCAGTACTTC. Protein product: CASSFQGTYEQYF. The chain carries TRBV7-2 and TRBJ2-7; a weak D match, TRBD1 (5 bases). The V gene's germline CDR1 is SGHTA and CDR2 FQGNSA. V was trimmed by 3 bases and J by 2 bases, leaving 8 bases between them. This CDR3 is built from 13 residues.

Notes on this clonotype: This beta chain is an unintended read in a library built for alpha chains; its size means little. The J gene is TRBJ2-1, the V gene TRBV29-1; TRBD2 matches at 7 bases. V was clipped by 8 bases and J by 7 bases; unmatched bases: 8. Germline V gives CDR1 SQVTM, CDR2 ANQGSEA. The CDR3 consists of 12 residues. CDR3 protein: CSQRDYTNEQFF. In DNA form, the CDR3 reads TGCAGCCAACGGGACTATACAAATGAGCAGTTCTTC.

Details on this clonotype: This beta chain represents an off-target read in a library built for alpha chains; its size is of limited meaning. J is TRBJ2-2 and V is TRBV7-9, with a possible D match to TRBD1 (5 bases). This CDR3 is 14 amino acids long. Trimming took off 5 bases at V and 7 bases at J, with 14 bases between the two ends. Per germline, CDR1 SEHNR and CDR2 FQNEAQ (reference sequence). CDR3 DNA: TGTGCCAGCAGCGCGGACATTCTCGGCGGGGAGCTGTTTTTT. Translation gives CASSADILGGELFF.

Comment on this clonotype: This beta chain lies outside the target of a library built for alpha chains; its clone size means little. The chain carries TRBV29-1 and TRBJ2-5; unclear D gene. This CDR3 is 15 amino acids long. Per the germline V gene, CDR1 is SQVTM and CDR2 is ANQGSEA. V was cut by 4 bases and J by 1 base, with 16 bases left in between. CDR3: CSVGPILPFQETQYF. CDR3 nucleotide sequence: TGCAGCGTTGGACCGATTCTTCCGTTCCAAGAGACCCAGTACTTC.

Worth noting for this clonotype: This beta chain turned up in a library designed for alpha chains; as an off-target read, its abundance says little. This chain joins TRBV29-1 and TRBJ1-1; weak D call: TRBD1 (6 bases). Trimming removed 4 bases at V and 2 bases at J, with 20 bases between. The CDR3 length is 16 residues. The germline V gene has CDR1 SQVTM and CDR2 ANQGSEA. In nucleotides, the CDR3 is TGCAGCGTTGCCCAGGGGCCCCGGCGGGTAAACACTGAAGCTTTCTTT. Protein product: CSVAQGPRRVNTEAFF.

This clonotype is termed medium-sized. A library prepared for alpha chains yielded this beta chain as an off-target read; its size is of little meaning. The V and J genes are TRBV9 and TRBJ2-3; a possible D gene is TRBD2 (6 bases). The CDR3 is 14 residues long. Germline V gene sequence: CDR1 SGDLS, CDR2 YYNGEE. Between the trimmed V and J ends, which lost 5 bases and 2 bases, there was a span of 12 bases. This chain's CDR3 is CASSRWGDTDTQYF. Here the CDR3 DNA reads TGTGCCAGCAGTCGTTGGGGGGACACAGATACGCAGTATTTT. The full variable domain, completed using reference TRBV9 and TRBJ2-3, is DSGVTQTPKHLITATGQRVTLRCSPRSGDLSVYWYQQSLDQGLQFLIQYYNGEERAKGNILERFSAQQFPDLHSELNLSSLELGDSALYFCASSRWGDTDTQYFGPGTRLTVL.

This clonotype was counted a few times. As an off-target read in a library built for alpha chains, this beta chain has a frequency of little significance. V is TRBV11-2 and J is TRBJ2-2; the D gene is possibly TRBD2 (5 bases). V was trimmed by 5 bases and J by 0 bases, leaving 10 bases between them. Germline CDR1 SGHAT, CDR2 FQNNGV. The CDR3 is 15 amino acids. CDR3: CASSPLRANTGELFF. The CDR3 nucleotides read TGTGCCAGCAGCCCCTTGCGGGCGAACACCGGGGAGCTGTTTTTT.

As to this clonotype: The library was prepared for alpha chains; this beta chain is a stray read, so its frequency means little. The CDR3 sequence: CASSATAEQYF. The CDR3 DNA sequence: TGTGCCAGCAGTGCGACCGCGGAGCAGTACTTC. The chain carries TRBV28 and TRBJ2-7; D unclear. Looked up from germline, CDR1 is MDHEN and CDR2 is SYDVKM. The CDR3 consists of 11 residues. V was pared by 5 bases and J by 7 bases, with 9 bases between.

About this clonotype: Found in a library prepared for alpha chains, this beta chain is an off-target read, and its abundance has little meaning. The rearrangement links TRBV7-2 to TRBJ2-1; D unresolved. CDR1 and CDR2 from the germline V gene are SGHTA and FQGNSA. V shed 1 base and J shed 9 bases, with 16 bases lying between them. This CDR3 has 15 residues. CDR3 region: CASSLGVSELPEQFF. Here the CDR3 DNA reads TGTGCCAGCAGCTTAGGGGTTTCGGAGCTTCCTGAGCAGTTCTTC.

Turning to this clonotype: Within a library made for alpha chains, this beta chain is off target, and its count is uninformative. The CDR3 sequence is CASSQGSWADTQYF. CDR3 in DNA: TGCGCCAGCAGCCAAGGCAGTTGGGCAGATACGCAGTATTTT. This chain joins TRBV4-1 and TRBJ2-3; D unclear. The CDR3 totals 14 residues. V gave up 1 base and J gave up 4 bases, with 9 bases separating them. Germline-derived CDR1 and CDR2 are MGHRA and YSYEKL.

Details on this clonotype: The library was built for alpha chains, so this beta chain is an off-target read and its size means little. The chain links TRBV18 to TRBJ2-3; D remains ambiguous. The germline V and J ends were trimmed by 3 bases and 4 bases, with 8 bases remaining between them. This CDR3 is 13 amino acids long. The germline CDR1 and CDR2 sequences are KGHSH and LQKENI. CDR3 region: CASSPEVADTQYF. CDR3 coding DNA: TGTGCCAGCTCACCCGAAGTGGCAGATACGCAGTATTTT.

To note about this clonotype: For a library built for alpha chains, this beta chain is a stray read; little rests on its size. This rearrangement joins TRBV11-2 to TRBJ2-1; 7 bases are shared with TRBD1. V gave up 5 bases and J gave up 0 bases; unmatched junction bases: 4. This CDR3 spans 15 amino acids. Germline lookup yields CDR1 SGHAT and CDR2 FQNNGV. CDR3 protein: CASSPGGFSYNEQFF. The CDR3 nucleotides read TGTGCCAGCAGCCCAGGGGGTTTCTCCTACAATGAGCAGTTCTTC. The full variable domain, with the rest looked up from reference TRBV11-2 and TRBJ2-1, is EAGVAQSPRYKIIEKRQSVAFWCNPISGHATLYWYQQILGQGPKLLIQFQNNGVVDDSQLPKDRFSAERLKGVDSTLKIQPAKLEDSAVYLCASSPGGFSYNEQFFGPGTRLTVL.

A note on this clonotype: Since it is a stray read in a library aimed at alpha chains, this beta chain has a size that is not meaningful. The chain combines TRBV7-8 with TRBJ2-1; D is perhaps TRBD1 (7 bases). Germline CDR1 is SGHVS and CDR2 is FQNEAQ. V lost 0 bases to trimming and J lost 8 bases, with 11 bases between them. The CDR3 spans 14 residues. For the CDR3, the DNA is TGTGCCAGCAGCTTAGCAACAGGGGAGGATGAGCAGTTCTTC. Residues: CASSLATGEDEQFF.